This T cell receptor beta chain was recorded in a study of T cells in tuberculosis. Some clones are missing from TCRdb's copy, which holds only in-frame ones; the method was immunoSEQ multiplex PCR. The data show tens of thousands of clones, approximately 90% seen once. Germline V gene data show CDR1 as SGHAT and CDR2 as FQDESV (reference sequence). V was pared by 5 bases and J by 0 bases, with 11 bases between. The CDR3 is 14 amino acids. As for time point: new active TB diagnosis, blood taken before or within 7 days of starting treatment. The gene calls are TRBV11-1 and TRBJ2-7; D might be TRBD1 (6 bases). This sequence originates from an adult with tuberculosis. Some clones in this sample may be carry-over from other donors' samples. The specimen was PBMCs, collected at tuberculosis diagnosis. CDR3 amino acids: CASSTRTASYEQYF. CDR3 nucleotide sequence: TGTGCCAGCAGCACCAGGACAGCCTCCTACGAGCAGTACTTC.